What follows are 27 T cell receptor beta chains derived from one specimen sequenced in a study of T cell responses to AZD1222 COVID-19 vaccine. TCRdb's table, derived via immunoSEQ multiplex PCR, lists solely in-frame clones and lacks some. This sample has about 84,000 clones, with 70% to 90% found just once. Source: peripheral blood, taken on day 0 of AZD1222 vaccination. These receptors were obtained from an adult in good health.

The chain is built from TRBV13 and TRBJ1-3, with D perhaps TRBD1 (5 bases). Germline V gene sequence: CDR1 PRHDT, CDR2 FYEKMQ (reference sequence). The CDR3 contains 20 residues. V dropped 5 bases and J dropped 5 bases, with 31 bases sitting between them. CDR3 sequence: CASSRNGQGGSLGSRNTIYF. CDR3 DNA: TGTGCCAGCAGCCGAAACGGCCAGGGTGGAAGTTTAGGGTCAAGAAACACCATATATTTT.

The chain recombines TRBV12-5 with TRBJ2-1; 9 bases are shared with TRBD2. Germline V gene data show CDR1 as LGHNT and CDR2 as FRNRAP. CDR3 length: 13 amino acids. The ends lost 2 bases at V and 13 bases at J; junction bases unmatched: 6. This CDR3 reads CASGLWAGGVQFF. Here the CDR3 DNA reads TGTGCTAGTGGTTTGTGGGCGGGAGGGGTCCAGTTCTTC.

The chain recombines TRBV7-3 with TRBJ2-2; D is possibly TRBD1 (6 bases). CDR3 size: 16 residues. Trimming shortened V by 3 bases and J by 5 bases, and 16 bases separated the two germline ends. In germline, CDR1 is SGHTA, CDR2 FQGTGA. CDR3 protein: CASSLPTGRSTGELFF. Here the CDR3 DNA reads TGTGCCAGCAGCTTGCCGACAGGCAGGTCTACCGGGGAGCTGTTTTTT.

The CDR3 DNA sequence: TGTGCCAGCAGTAATGGCGCCACAGATACGCAGTATTTT. It is translated as CASSNGATDTQYF. The V gene is TRBV6-5, the J gene TRBJ2-3; no definite D call. In germline, CDR1 is MNHEY, CDR2 SVGAGI. Trimming removed 5 bases from V and 2 bases from J, with 8 bases in between. This CDR3 is 13 amino acids long.

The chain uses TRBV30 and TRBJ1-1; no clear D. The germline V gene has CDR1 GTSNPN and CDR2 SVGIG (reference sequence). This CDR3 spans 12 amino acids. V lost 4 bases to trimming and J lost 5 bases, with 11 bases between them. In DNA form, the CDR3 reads TGTGCCTGGAAGGCTGGGTCGACTGAAGCTTTCTTT. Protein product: CAWKAGSTEAFF.

CDR3 residues: CASSPPSETQYF. CDR3 DNA sequence: TGTGCCAGCTCACCACCGAGCGAGACCCAGTACTTC. The chain has TRBV18 and TRBJ2-5, with D unclear. The germline V gene encodes CDR1 KGHSH and CDR2 LQKENI. With 0 bases removed from V and 5 bases from J, the gap between germline ends came to 4 bases. This CDR3 has 12 amino acids.

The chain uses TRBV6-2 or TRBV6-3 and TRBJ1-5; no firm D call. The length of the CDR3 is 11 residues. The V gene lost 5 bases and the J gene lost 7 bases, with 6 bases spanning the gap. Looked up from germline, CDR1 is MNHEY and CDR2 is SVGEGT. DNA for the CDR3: TGTGCCAGCAGTGACGGGCAGCCCCAGCATTTT. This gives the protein CASSDGQPQHF.

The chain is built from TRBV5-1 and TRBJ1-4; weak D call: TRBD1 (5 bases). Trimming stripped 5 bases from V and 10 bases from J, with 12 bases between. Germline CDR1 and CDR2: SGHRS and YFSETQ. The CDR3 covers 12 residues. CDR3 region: CASRGGSGKLFF. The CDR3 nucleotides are TGCGCCAGCAGGGGGGGAAGCGGAAAACTGTTTTTT.

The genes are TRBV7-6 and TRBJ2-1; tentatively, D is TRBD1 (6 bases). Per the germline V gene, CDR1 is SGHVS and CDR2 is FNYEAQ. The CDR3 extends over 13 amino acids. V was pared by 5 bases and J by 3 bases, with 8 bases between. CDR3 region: CASSPTGYNEQFF. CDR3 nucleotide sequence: TGTGCCAGCAGCCCGACAGGCTACAATGAGCAGTTCTTC. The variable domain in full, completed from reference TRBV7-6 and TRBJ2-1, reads GAGVSQSPRYKVTKRGQDVALRCDPISGHVSLYWYRQALGQGPEFLTYFNYEAQQDKSGLPNDRFSAERPEGSISTLTIQRTEQRDSAMYRCASSPTGYNEQFFGPGTRLTVL.

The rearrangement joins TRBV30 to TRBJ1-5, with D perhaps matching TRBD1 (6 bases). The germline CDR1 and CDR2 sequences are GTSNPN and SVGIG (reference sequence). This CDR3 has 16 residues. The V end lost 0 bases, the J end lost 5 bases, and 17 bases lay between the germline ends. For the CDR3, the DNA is TGTGCCTGGAGTGTAAAATTGCAGGGGAGGCATCAGCCCCAGCATTTT. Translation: CAWSVKLQGRHQPQHF.

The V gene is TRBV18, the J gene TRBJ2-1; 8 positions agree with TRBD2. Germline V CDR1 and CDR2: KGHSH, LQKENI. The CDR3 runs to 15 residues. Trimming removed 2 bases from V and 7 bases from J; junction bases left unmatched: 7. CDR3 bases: TGTGCCAGCTCACCAGGGAGCGGGAGAGATAATGAGCAGTTCTTC. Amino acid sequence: CASSPGSGRDNEQFF. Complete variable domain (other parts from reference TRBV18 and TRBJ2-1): NAGVMQNPRHLVRRRGQEARLRCSPMKGHSHVYWYRQLPEEGLKFMVYLQKENIIDESGMPKERFSAEFPKEGPSILRIQQVVRGDSAAYFCASSPGSGRDNEQFFGPGTRLTVL.

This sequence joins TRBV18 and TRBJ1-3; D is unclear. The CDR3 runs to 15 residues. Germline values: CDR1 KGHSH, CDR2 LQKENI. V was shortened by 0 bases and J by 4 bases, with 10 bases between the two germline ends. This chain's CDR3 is CASSPPGGIGNTIYF. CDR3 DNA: TGTGCCAGCTCACCACCGGGAGGGATCGGAAACACCATATATTTT. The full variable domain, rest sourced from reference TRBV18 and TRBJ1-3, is NAGVMQNPRHLVRRRGQEARLRCSPMKGHSHVYWYRQLPEEGLKFMVYLQKENIIDESGMPKERFSAEFPKEGPSILRIQQVVRGDSAAYFCASSPPGGIGNTIYFGEGSWLTVV.

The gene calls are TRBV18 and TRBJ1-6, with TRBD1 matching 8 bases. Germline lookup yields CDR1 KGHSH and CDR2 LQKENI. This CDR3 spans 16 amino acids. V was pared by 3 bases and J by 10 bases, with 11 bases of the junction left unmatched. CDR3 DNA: TGTGCCAGCTCACCGACAGGGGCGAGTGGGGAATCACCCCTCCACTTT. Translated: CASSPTGASGESPLHF.

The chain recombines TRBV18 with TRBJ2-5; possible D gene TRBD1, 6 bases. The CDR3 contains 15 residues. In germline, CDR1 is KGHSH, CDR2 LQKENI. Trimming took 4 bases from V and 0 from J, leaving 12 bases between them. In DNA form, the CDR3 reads TGTGCCAGCTCACGGGGGACAACGTACCAAGAGACCCAGTACTTC. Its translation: CASSRGTTYQETQYF.

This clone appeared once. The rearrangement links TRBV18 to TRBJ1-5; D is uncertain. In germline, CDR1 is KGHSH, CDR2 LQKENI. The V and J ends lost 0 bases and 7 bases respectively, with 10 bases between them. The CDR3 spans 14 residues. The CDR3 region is CASSPPGSGQPQHF. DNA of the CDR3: TGTGCCAGCTCACCACCGGGTTCAGGCCAGCCCCAGCATTTT.

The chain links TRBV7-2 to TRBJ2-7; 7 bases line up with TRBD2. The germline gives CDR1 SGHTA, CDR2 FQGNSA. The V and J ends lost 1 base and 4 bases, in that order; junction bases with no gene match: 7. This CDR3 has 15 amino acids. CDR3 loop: CASSLGGGRGYEQYF. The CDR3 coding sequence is TGTGCCAGCAGCTTAGGGGGAGGGAGAGGGTACGAGCAGTACTTC.

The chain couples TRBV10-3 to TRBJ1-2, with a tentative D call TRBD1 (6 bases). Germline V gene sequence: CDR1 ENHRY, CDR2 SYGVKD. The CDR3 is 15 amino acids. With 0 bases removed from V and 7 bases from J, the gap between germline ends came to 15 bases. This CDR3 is CAISESAGEIAGYTF. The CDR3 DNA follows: TGTGCCATCAGTGAGTCAGCAGGGGAAATTGCTGGCTACACCTTC.

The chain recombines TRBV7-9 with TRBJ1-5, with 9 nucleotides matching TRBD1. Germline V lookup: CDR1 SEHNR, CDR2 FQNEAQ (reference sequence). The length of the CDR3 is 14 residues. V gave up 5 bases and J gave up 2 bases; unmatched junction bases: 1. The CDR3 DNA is TGTGCCAGCAGCCGGACAGGGGGCAATCAGCCCCAGCATTTT. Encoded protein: CASSRTGGNQPQHF.

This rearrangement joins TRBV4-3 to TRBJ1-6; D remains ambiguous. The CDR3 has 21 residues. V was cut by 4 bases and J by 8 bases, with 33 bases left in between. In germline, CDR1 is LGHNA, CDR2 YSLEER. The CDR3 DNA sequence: TGCGCCAGCAGCCGAGAATCCCTCGCTATGGCAGGACTTCTACCCGATTCACCCCTCCACTTT. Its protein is CASSRESLAMAGLLPDSPLHF.

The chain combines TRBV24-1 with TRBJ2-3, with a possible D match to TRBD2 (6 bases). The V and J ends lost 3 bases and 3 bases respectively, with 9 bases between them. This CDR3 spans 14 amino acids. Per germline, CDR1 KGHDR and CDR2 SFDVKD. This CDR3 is CATSDRGMTDTQYF. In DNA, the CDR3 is TGTGCCACCAGTGATCGGGGGATGACAGATACGCAGTATTTT.

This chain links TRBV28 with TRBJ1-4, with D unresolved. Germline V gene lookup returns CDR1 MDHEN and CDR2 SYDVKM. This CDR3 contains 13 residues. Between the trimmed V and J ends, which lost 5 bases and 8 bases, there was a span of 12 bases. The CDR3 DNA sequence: TGTGCCAGCAGTCCCTCCTTGGGGGAAAAACTGTTTTTT. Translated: CASSPSLGEKLFF.

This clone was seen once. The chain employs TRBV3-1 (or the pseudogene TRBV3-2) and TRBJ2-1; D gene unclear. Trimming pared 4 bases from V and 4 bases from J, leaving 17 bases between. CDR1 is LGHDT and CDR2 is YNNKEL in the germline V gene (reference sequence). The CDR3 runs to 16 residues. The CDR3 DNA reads TGTGCCAGCAGCCCTGGGTCGACCGGGCCATACAATGAGCAGTTCTTC. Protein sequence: CASSPGSTGPYNEQFF.

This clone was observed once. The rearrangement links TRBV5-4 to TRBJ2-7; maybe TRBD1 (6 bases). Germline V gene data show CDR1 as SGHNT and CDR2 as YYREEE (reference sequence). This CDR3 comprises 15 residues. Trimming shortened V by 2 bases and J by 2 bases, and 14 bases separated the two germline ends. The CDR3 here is CASSFGQTITYEQYF. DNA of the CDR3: TGTGCCAGCAGCTTTGGACAGACAATAACCTACGAGCAGTACTTC.

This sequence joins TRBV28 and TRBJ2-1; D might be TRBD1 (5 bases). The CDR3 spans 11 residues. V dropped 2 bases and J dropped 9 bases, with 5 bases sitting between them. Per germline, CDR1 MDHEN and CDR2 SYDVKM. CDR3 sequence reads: CASSLRGEQFF. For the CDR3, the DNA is TGTGCCAGCAGTTTAAGGGGTGAGCAGTTCTTC.

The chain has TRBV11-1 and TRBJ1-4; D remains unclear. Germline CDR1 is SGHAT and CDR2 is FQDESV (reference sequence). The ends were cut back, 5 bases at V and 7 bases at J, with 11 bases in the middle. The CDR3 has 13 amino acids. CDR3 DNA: TGTGCCAGCAGCCCAGCCGGCCCTGAAAAACTGTTTTTT. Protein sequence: CASSPAGPEKLFF.

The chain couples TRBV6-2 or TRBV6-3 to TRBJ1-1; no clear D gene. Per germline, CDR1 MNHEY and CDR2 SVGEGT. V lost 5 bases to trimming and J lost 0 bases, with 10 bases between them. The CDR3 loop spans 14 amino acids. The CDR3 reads CASSVRPMNTEAFF. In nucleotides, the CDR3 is TGTGCCAGCAGTGTCAGGCCCATGAACACTGAAGCTTTCTTT.

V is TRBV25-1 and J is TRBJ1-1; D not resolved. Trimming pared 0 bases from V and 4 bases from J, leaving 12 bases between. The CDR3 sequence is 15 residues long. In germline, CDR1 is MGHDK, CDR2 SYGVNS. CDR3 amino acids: CASSEYGLKTTEAFF. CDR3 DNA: TGTGCCAGCAGTGAATACGGGCTGAAAACCACTGAAGCTTTCTTT.